The 4 T cell receptor beta chains in this list originate from one sample, sequenced in a study of T-cell memory formation after mild COVID-19. TCRdb re-called the 5' RACE reads with MiXCR, one entry per CDR3 protein. The sample has 400,000 or so distinct CDR3 sequences, 20% seen once. Material for sequencing was PBMCs or a T cell subset sorted from them (not recorded which). The receptors originated from an adult woman who had mild COVID-19 (a few samples of this study predate the infection). Cell type and time point are not known.

The rearrangement uses TRBV5-1 and TRBJ1-1, with D uncertain. The germline V gene has CDR1 SGHRS and CDR2 YFSETQ. Trimming removed 1 base at V and 1 base at J, with 11 bases between. The CDR3 spans 15 residues. CDR3 loop: CASSLNGGWNTEAFF. As DNA, the CDR3 is TGCGCCAGCAGCTTGAACGGTGGATGGAACACTGAAGCTTTCTTT.

There are a few counts of this clonotype. V usage is TRBV5-6 and J usage is TRBJ1-2; D is undetermined. Germline values: CDR1 SGHDT, CDR2 YYEEEE. This CDR3 contains 12 residues. The V end was cut by 4 bases, the J end by 2 bases, with 6 bases between. CDR3 nucleotide sequence: TGTGCCAGCAGCCAAGAGAACTATGGCTACACCTTC. This translates into CASSQENYGYTF.

This clonotype was detected only a few times. The chain carries TRBV3-1 and TRBJ2-3; 8 nucleotides agree with TRBD2. Per the germline V gene, CDR1 is LGHDT and CDR2 is YNNKEL (reference sequence). The CDR3 is made up of 14 amino acids. Trimming removed 2 bases from V and 8 bases from J; junction bases left unmatched: 6. The CDR3 sequence: CASSQLSGSGTQYF. Written as DNA, the CDR3 is TGTGCCAGCAGCCAACTAAGCGGGAGCGGTACGCAGTATTTT.

This clonotype was seen at least ten times. The chain joins TRBV24-1 to TRBJ1-1; no firm D call. Between the trimmed V and J ends, which lost 10 bases and 4 bases, there was a span of 15 bases. Germline V gene data show CDR1 as KGHDR and CDR2 as SFDVKD. CDR3 length equals 13 residues. This chain's CDR3 is CATRSGPATEAFF. The CDR3 nucleotides read TGTGCCACGAGATCGGGTCCCGCCACTGAAGCTTTCTTT.